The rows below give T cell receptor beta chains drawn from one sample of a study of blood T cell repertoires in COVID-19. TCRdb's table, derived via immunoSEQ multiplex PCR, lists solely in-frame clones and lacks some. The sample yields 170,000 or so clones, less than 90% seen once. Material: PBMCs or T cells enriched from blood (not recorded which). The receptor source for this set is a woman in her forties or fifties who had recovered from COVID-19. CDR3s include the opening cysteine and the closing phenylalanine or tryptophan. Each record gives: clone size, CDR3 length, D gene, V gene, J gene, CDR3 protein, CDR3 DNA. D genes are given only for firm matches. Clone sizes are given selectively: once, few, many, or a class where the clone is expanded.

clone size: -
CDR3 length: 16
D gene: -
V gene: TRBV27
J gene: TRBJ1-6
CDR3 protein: CASSPPRVAYNSPLHF
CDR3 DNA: TGTGCCAGCAGTCCCCCCAGGGTCGCCTATAATTCACCCCTCCACTTT

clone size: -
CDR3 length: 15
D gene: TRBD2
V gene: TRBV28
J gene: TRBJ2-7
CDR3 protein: CASSTPTSGRYEQYF
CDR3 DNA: TGTGCCAGCAGTACCCCGACTAGCGGGAGGTACGAGCAGTACTTC

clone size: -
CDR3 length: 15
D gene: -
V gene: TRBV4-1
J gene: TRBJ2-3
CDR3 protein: CASDSQGMKTDTQYF
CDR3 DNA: TGCGCCAGCGACTCCCAGGGGATGAAAACAGATACGCAGTATTTT

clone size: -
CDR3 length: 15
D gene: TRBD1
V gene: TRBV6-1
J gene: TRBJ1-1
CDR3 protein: CASSDQGTVVGEAFF
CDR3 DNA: TGTGCCAGCAGTGATCAAGGGACAGTCGTTGGTGAAGCTTTCTTT

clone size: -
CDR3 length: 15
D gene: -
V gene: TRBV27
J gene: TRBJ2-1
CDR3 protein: CASSLERVPYNEQFF
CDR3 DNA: TGTGCCAGCAGTTTGGAGCGGGTCCCCTACAATGAGCAGTTCTTC

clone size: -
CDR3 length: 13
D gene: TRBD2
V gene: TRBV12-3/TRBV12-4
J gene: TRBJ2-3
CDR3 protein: CASNREGVDTQYF
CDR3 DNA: TGTGCCAGCAATCGGGAGGGGGTAGATACGCAGTATTTT

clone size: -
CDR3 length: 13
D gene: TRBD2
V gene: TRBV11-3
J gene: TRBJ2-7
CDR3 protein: CASSMGLPSEQYF
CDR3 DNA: TGTGCCAGCAGCATGGGACTACCTTCCGAGCAGTACTTC

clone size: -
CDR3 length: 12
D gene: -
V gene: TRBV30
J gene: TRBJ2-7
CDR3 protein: CAWGNVRYEQYF
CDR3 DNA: TGTGCCTGGGGGAATGTGAGGTACGAGCAGTACTTC

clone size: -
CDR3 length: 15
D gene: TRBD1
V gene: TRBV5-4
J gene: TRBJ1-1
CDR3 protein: CASRYPGQGATEAFF
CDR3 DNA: TGTGCCAGCAGGTACCCGGGACAGGGGGCCACTGAAGCTTTCTTT

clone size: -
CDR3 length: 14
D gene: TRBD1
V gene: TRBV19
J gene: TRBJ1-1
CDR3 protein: CASSIGDRGTEAFF
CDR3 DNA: TGTGCCAGTAGTATCGGGGACAGGGGCACTGAAGCTTTCTTT

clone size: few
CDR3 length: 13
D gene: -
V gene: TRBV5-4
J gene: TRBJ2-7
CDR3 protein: CASSLWQAYEQYF
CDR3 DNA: TGTGCCAGCAGCTTGTGGCAGGCCTACGAGCAGTACTTC

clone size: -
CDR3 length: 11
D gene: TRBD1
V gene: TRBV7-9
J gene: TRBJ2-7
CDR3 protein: CASSPGQGKYF
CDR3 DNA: TGTGCCAGCAGCCCGGGACAGGGGAAGTACTTC

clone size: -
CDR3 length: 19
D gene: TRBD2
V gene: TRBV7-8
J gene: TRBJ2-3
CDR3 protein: CASSLGSGGRALWADTQYF
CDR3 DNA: TGTGCCAGCAGCTTAGGCTCCGGCGGGAGGGCCCTTTGGGCAGATACGCAGTATTTT

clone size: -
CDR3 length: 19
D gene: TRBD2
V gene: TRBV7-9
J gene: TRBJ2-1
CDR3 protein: CASSLAPIASGITYNEQFF
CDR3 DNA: TGTGCCAGCAGCTTAGCACCCATCGCTAGCGGGATCACCTACAATGAGCAGTTCTTC

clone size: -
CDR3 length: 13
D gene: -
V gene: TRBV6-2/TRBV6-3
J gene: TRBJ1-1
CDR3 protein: CASSSDRNTEAFF
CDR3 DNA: TGTGCCAGCAGTTCGGACAGGAACACTGAAGCTTTCTTT

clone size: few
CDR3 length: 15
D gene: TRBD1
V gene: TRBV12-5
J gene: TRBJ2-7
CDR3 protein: CASGSSGTASYEQYF
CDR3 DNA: TGTGCTAGTGGCTCATCCGGGACAGCCTCCTACGAGCAGTACTTC

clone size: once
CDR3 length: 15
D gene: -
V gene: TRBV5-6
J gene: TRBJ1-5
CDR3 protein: CASSLAGREHQPQHF
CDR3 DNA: TGTGCCAGCAGCTTGGCCGGGAGGGAGCATCAGCCCCAGCATTTT

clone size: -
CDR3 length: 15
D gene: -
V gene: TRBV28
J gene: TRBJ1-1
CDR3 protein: CASYRWSVEDTEAFF
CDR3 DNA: TGTGCCAGCTATCGTTGGTCGGTGGAGGACACTGAAGCTTTCTTT

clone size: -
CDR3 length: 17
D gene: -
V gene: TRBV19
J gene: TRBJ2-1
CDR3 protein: CASSIDLRAGTYNEQFF
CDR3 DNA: TGTGCCAGTAGTATAGATCTTCGGGCGGGAACCTACAATGAGCAGTTCTTC

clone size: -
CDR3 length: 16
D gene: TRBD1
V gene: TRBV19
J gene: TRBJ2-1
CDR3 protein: CASSMFTGTGGGEQFF
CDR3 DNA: TGTGCCAGTAGTATGTTTACCGGGACAGGGGGCGGCGAGCAGTTCTTC